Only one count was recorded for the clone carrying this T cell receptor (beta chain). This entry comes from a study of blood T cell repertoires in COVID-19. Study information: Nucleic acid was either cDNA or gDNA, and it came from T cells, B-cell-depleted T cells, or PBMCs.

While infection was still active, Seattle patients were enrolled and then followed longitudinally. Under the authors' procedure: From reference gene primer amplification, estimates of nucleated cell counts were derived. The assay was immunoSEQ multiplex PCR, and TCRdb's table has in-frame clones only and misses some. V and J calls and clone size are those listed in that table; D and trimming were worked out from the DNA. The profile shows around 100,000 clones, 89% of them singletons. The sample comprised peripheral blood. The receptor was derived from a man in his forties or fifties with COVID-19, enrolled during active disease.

CDR3 in amino acids: CASRNTGVQAFF. The CDR3 DNA follows: TGTGCCAGCAGGAATACAGGGGTCCAAGCTTTCTTT. V is TRBV12-3 or TRBV12-4 and J is TRBJ1-1; 7 nucleotides align to TRBD1. The CDR3 runs 12 residues. V dropped 6 bases and J dropped 9; count of bases not matched to a gene: 7.